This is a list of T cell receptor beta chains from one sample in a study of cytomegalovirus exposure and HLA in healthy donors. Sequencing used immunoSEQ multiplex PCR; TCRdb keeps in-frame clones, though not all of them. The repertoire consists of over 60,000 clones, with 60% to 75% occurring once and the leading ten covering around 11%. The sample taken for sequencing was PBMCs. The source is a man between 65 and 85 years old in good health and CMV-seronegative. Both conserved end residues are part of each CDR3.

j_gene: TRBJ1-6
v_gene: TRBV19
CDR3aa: CASSIGSREDSPLHF

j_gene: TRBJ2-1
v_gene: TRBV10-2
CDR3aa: CASREGGWQFF

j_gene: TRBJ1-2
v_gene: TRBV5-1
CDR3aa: CASSLRDRGNYGYTF

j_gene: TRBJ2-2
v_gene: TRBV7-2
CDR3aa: CASSASSGIWTGELFF

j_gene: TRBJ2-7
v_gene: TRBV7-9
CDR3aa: CASSLDGTYEQYF

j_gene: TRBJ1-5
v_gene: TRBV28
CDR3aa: CASGQGSNQPQHF

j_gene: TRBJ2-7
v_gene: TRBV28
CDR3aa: CASSLPPPKGEQYF

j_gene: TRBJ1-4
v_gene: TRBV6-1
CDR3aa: CAASWANEKLFF

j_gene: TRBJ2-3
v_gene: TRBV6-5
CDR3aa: CASSYSRRVVTDTQYF

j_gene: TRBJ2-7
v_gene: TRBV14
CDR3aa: CASSHIGTGSYEQYF

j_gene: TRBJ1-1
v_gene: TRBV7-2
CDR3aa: CASSFQVGGRTEAFF

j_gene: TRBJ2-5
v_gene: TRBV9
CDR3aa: CASSSRTGGRETQYF

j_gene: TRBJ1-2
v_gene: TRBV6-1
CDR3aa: CASSITQGGYGYTF

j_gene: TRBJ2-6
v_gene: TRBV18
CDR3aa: CASSPPGADSGANVLTF

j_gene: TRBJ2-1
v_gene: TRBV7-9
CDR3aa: CASSPPSGNEQFF

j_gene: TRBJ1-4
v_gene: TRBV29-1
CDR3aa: CSVDRAGTNEKLFF

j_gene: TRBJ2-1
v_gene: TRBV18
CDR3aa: CASSRASGSPEQFF

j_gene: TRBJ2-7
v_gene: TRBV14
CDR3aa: CASSQVESIYEQYF

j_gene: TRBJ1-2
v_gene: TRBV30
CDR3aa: CAWRETGGFGYTF

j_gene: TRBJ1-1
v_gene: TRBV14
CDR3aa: CASSIDIRNTEAFF

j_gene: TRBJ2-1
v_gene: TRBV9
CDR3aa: CASSLLGLEYNEQFF

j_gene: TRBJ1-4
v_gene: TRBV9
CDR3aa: CASSVGDSRTGRGGKLFF

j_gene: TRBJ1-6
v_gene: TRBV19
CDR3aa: CASSLAGTVNSPLHF

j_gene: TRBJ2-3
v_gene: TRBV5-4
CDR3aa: CASSPQQGGDTQYF

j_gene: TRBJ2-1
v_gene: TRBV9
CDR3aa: CASSATSGRWPEQFF

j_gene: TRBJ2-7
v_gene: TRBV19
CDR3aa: CASSMSDRGATGLEQYF

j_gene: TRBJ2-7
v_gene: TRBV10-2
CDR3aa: CASSESQVFYEQYF

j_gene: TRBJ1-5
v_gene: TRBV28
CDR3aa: CASRGDTYSNQPQHF

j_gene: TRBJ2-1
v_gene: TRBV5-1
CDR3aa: CASSLGASGASYNEQFF

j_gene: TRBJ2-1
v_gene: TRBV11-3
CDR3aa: CASSSDGGYNEQFF

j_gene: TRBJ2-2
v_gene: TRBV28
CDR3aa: CASSLTGTGELFF

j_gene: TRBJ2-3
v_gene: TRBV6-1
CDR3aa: CASSAGVSTDMQYF

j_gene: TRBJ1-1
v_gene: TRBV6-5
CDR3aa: CASSRQGTEAFF

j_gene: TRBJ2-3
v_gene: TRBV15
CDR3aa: CATSRDRRLLAVTDTQYF

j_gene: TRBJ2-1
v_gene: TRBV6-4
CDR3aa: CASSVEASGNHEQFF

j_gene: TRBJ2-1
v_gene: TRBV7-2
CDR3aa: CASQLAGKNEQFF

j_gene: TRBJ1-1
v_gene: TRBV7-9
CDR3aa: CASRLEGNTEAFF

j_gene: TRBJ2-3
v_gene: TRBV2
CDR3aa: CASRDISSTDTQYF

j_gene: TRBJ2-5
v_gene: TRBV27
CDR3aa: CASSPFRSPYQETQYF

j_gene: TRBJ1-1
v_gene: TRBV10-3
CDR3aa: CANQGGRANTEAFF

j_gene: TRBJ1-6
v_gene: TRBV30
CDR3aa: CAWSPGDMLNSPLHF

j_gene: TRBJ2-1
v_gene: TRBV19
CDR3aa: CASSIDGPSGRNEQFF

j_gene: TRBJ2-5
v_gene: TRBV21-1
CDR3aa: CASSKGTSGGAGETQYF

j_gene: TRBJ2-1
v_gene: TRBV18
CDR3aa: CASSPTGAHYNEQFF

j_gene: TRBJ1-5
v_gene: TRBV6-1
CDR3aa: CASRPGFQPQHF

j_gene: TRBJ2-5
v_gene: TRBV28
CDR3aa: CASSSHTGGLEETQYF

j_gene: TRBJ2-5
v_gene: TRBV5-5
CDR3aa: CASSMGHREETQYF

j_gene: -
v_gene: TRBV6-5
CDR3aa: CASSANHYEQYF

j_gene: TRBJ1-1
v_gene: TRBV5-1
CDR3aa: CASSLGAGGTEAFF

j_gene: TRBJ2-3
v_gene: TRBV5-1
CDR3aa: CASSEAVAPDTQYF

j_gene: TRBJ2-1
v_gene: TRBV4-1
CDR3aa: CASSQVGRGLDNEQFF

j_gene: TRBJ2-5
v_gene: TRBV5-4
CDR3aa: CASSSAGVPQETQYF

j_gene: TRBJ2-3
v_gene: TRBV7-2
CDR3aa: CASSLDPPGSSTDTQYF

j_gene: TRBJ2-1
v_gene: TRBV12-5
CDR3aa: CASGWQTYNEQFF

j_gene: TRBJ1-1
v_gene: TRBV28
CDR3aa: CASSLRGPSGPEAFF

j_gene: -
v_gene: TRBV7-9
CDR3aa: CASSLNAGQSYEQYF

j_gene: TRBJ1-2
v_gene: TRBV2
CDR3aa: CASRETGYGYTF

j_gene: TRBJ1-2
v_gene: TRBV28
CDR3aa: CASSLAQGYTF

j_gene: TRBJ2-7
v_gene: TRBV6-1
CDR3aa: CASSTGLAFYEQYF

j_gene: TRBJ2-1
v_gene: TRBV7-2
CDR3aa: CASSLASGRLNEQFF